Following are 12 T cell receptor beta chains from one sample sequenced in a study of CD8 T cells in Susac syndrome. A quantity of about 0.5 to 1 ug RNA underwent reverse transcription using random hexamers. TCRdb reprocessed the immunoSEQ multiplex PCR reads with MiXCR, giving one entry per CDR3 protein. The table lists about 64,000 distinct CDR3 sequences, 85% to 95% of them singletons. The sequenced sample was CD8+ T cells from PBMCs. The receptors shown here come from a human donor with multiple sclerosis.

The rearrangement uses TRBV29-1 and TRBJ2-5; TRBD1 agrees at 9 bases. J gave up 6 bases and V 6 bases, and 11 bases lay outside the gene matches. From germline, CDR1 is SQVTM and CDR2 ANQGSEA. The CDR3 is made up of 14 amino acids. The CDR3 DNA sequence: TGCAGCGTCGGGTGGAACAGGGGGCTGCAGACCCAGTACTTC. Residues: CSVGWNRGLQTQYF.

The gene calls are TRBV27 and TRBJ2-7; D gene unclear. The CDR3 length is 15 residues. CDR1 and CDR2 (germline): MNHEY, SMNVEV (reference sequence). V lost 0 bases and J 5 bases, leaving 14 bases between the germline ends. DNA for the CDR3: TGTGCCAGCAGTTTATCGGTTCGTCCCCTCGACGAGCAGTACTTC. It is translated as CASSLSVRPLDEQYF.

Only one count was recorded for this clonotype. The chain combines TRBV30 with TRBJ2-7; TRBD2 might be the D (5 bases). V was shortened by 3 bases and J by 4 bases, with 7 bases between the two germline ends. Germline V gene lookup returns CDR1 GTSNPN and CDR2 SVGIG (reference sequence). The CDR3 extends over 11 amino acids. The DNA for the CDR3 is TGTGCCTGGAGGGGAGTATACGAGCAGTACTTC. This encodes CAWRGVYEQYF.

This clonotype was picked up a small number of times. The chain joins TRBV6-2 or TRBV6-3 to TRBJ2-3; tentatively, D is TRBD1 (5 bases). Germline V lookup: CDR1 MNHEY, CDR2 SVGEGT. V dropped 2 bases and J dropped 4 bases, with 10 bases sitting between them. CDR3 length equals 14 residues. The CDR3 sequence: CASSYGPGPDTQYF. The CDR3 DNA sequence: TGTGCCAGCAGTTACGGGCCAGGGCCAGATACGCAGTATTTT.

This clonotype was seen only a few times. The rearrangement links TRBV6-5 to TRBJ1-1; the D is unclear. V was cut by 4 bases and J by 1 base, with 7 bases left in between. This CDR3 contains 13 residues. CDR1 is MNHEY, CDR2 SVGAGI, per germline. The CDR3 DNA follows: TGTGCCAGCAGTTCTACTGGGAACACTGAAGCTTTCTTT. It translates to CASSSTGNTEAFF.

J is TRBJ2-3 and V is TRBV5-1; a possible D gene is TRBD2 (5 bases). Deletions cut 6 bases from V and 6 bases from J, with 8 bases between. The germline V gene encodes CDR1 SGHRS and CDR2 YFSETQ. CDR3 length: 11 amino acids. The CDR3 spells CASTGGDTQYF. The CDR3 nucleotides read TGCGCCAGCACGGGCGGGGATACGCAGTATTTT. The whole variable domain, remainder taken from reference TRBV5-1 and TRBJ2-3, is KAGVTQTPRYLIKTRGQQVTLSCSPISGHRSVSWYQQTPGQGLQFLFEYFSETQRNKGNFPGRFSGRQFSNSRSEMNVSTLELGDSALYLCASTGGDTQYFGPGTRLTVL.

The V gene is TRBV5-4, the J gene TRBJ1-2; TRBD1 agrees at 11 bases. This CDR3 is built from 13 residues. The germline CDR1 and CDR2 sequences are SGHNT and YYREEE (reference sequence). Losses at the gene ends were 7 bases for V and 12 bases for J; bases not matched to a gene: 11. DNA of the CDR3: TGTGCCAGCTACGGTCCGGGACAGGGGGAACACACCTTC. Residues: CASYGPGQGEHTF.

The chain recombines TRBV7-2 with TRBJ2-5, with D hard to call. This CDR3 spans 13 amino acids. With 5 bases removed from V and 4 bases from J, the gap between germline ends came to 11 bases. Germline V gene lookup returns CDR1 SGHTA and CDR2 FQGNSA. The CDR3: CASSAPAAETQYF. The CDR3 DNA reads as TGTGCCAGCAGCGCCCCGGCAGCAGAGACCCAGTACTTC.

The genes are TRBV20-1 and TRBJ2-5; TRBD2 agrees at 9 bases. Germline CDR1 is DFQATT and CDR2 is SNEGSKA (reference sequence). V was pared by 3 bases and J by 5 bases, with 13 bases of the junction left unmatched. The CDR3 is made up of 16 amino acids. The CDR3 DNA reads TGCAGTGCTAGCCCCCTGGGCGGGGGGGCGGGCGAGACCCAGTACTTC. Translated: CSASPLGGGAGETQYF.

The chain recombines TRBV29-1 with TRBJ2-3, with 12 bases fitting TRBD2. V gave up 6 bases and J gave up 1 base; unmatched junction bases: 17. Germline values: CDR1 SQVTM, CDR2 ANQGSEA. This CDR3 region has 19 residues. The chain's CDR3 is CSVLTSGRGVLFGTDTQYF. The CDR3 DNA reads TGCAGCGTGCTGACTAGCGGGAGAGGGGTTTTATTCGGCACAGATACGCAGTATTTT.

This chain joins TRBV20-1 and TRBJ2-7; possibly TRBD1 for D (5 bases). This CDR3 contains 15 residues. V was clipped by 0 bases and J by 2 bases, with 14 bases between them. Germline lookup yields CDR1 DFQATT and CDR2 SNEGSKA (reference sequence). The CDR3 sequence is CSARDFAGNAYEQYF. The CDR3 DNA is TGCAGTGCTAGAGACTTTGCAGGGAACGCCTACGAGCAGTACTTC.

This clonotype was detected once. V is TRBV25-1 and J is TRBJ1-1; D is undetermined. This CDR3 is built from 13 residues. V lost 5 bases to trimming and J lost 6 bases, with 13 bases between them. Germline-derived CDR1 and CDR2 are MGHDK and SYGVNS. CDR3 DNA: TGTGCCAGCAGTCCTCGGGGTAACGCTGAAGCTTTCTTT. It yields the protein CASSPRGNAEAFF.